This TCR beta chain appears in the sequencing data of a study of molecular identifiers for immune sequencing clone quantification. General study results and limits: Among 800,000 to 1,000,000 naive cells, spiked Jurkat TCR RNA from a single cell was reportedly detectable.

This clonotype was seen at least ten times. Its antigen is undetermined. In the sort, naive CD8 T cells were defined as CD8+CD4-CCR7+CD45RA+. MiXCR, applied by TCRdb to the PCR reads, yields one record per CDR3 protein. In the table there are about 500,000 distinct CDR3 sequences, 20% to 25% of which are singletons. Germline CDR1 is MDHEN and CDR2 is SYDVKM. The CDR3 consists of 17 residues. Germline trimming cut 8 bases from V and 1 base from J; bases unmatched to any gene: 9. Sequencing used naive CD8+ T cells from blood, with Jurkat cell RNA spiked in. Specified subset: FACS-sorted CD8+CD4-CCR7+CD45RA+ naive T cells. The J gene is TRBJ2-5, the V gene TRBV28, with 14 bases matching TRBD2. The receptor's source is a human donor in good health. Some libraries in this study had Jurkat cell RNA spiked in. The CDR3 nucleotides are TGTGCCAGCCGCTGGACTAGCGGGAGGAGGGGCCAAGAGACCCAGTACTTC. Encoded protein: CASRWTSGRRGQETQYF.